This TCR beta chain was captured in a study of blood T cell repertoires in COVID-19. Study-wide background: Cohort 3 donors were reported recovered after two negative PCRs, clearance, or symptom resolution. Samples representing acute and convalescent COVID-19 were sourced from the United States, Italy and Spain. Nucleic acid was either cDNA or gDNA, and it came from T cells, B-cell-depleted T cells, or PBMCs.

Trimming cost V 6 bases and J 3 bases; bases outside gene matches: 7. The CDR3 covers 14 residues. From germline, CDR1 is MDHEN and CDR2 SYDVKM. The method was immunoSEQ multiplex PCR; TCRdb's version includes in-frame clones alone and lacks a portion of them. The data hold 400,000 or so clones, with 80% to 90% observed a single time. Cohort allocation depended upon clinical history that participants reported. The sequencing sample was made of PBMCs or T cells enriched from blood (not recorded which). The chain couples TRBV28 to TRBJ2-7; 8 bases are shared with TRBD1. The receptor's source is a man aged 35 to 55 in a cohort exposed to, infected with or recovered from COVID-19 (not recorded which). The CDR3 sequence is CASRRTGTGYEQYF. CDR3 DNA sequence: TGTGCCAGCAGGCGGACAGGGACTGGCTACGAGCAGTACTTC.